A single sample is the source of the 21 T cell receptor beta chains below, sequenced in a study of blood T cell repertoires in COVID-19. Some clones are missing from TCRdb's copy, which holds only in-frame ones; the method was immunoSEQ multiplex PCR. The table lists approximately 300,000 clones, about four fifths of them singletons. The source material was peripheral blood. The source of these receptors is a person aged 70 to 85 with COVID-19, enrolled during active disease.

This clone was observed once. The rearrangement links TRBV5-4 to TRBJ2-2, with D possibly matching TRBD1 (5 bases). Trimming took 1 base from V and 1 from J, leaving 8 bases between them. Germline V gene data show CDR1 as SGHNT and CDR2 as YYREEE (reference sequence). The CDR3 is 15 amino acids. CDR3 DNA: TGTGCCAGCAGCTTGAACGACAGGAACACCGGGGAGCTGTTTTTT. It specifies CASSLNDRNTGELFF.

This clone was detected ten times or more. This rearrangement joins TRBV12-3 or TRBV12-4 to TRBJ1-6; D is possibly TRBD1 (5 bases). The CDR3 has 12 amino acids. V was cut by 1 base and J by 10 bases, with 5 bases left in between. CDR3 amino acids: CASSLGGSPLHF. The CDR3 bases are TGTGCCAGCAGTTTAGGGGGCTCACCCCTCCACTTT.

The chain couples TRBV11-3 to TRBJ2-4, with 8 bases identical to TRBD1. V shed 5 bases and J 0 bases; nucleotides not matched to a gene: 9. CDR3 length equals 17 residues. Germline CDR1 and CDR2: SGHNT and YENEEA. DNA of the CDR3: TGTGCCAGCAGCGGGCGCCGGGACAGGTTAGCCAAAAACATTCAGTACTTC. This codes for CASSGRRDRLAKNIQYF.

The CDR3 here is CASSNPREGADTGELFF. The CDR3 bases are TGTGCCAGTAGTAATCCCAGGGAAGGGGCCGACACCGGGGAGCTGTTTTTT. The V gene is TRBV19, the J gene TRBJ2-2; TRBD1 is a possible D gene (5 bases). The CDR3 is made up of 17 amino acids. Germline V gene sequence: CDR1 LNHDA, CDR2 SQIVND (reference sequence). Trimming took 4 bases from V and 3 from J, leaving 18 bases between them. The complete variable domain, with remaining parts taken from reference TRBV19 and TRBJ2-2, reads DGGITQSPKYLFRKEGQNVTLSCEQNLNHDAMYWYRQDPGQGLRLIYYSQIVNDFQKGDIAEGYSVSREKKESFPLTVTSAQKNPTAFYLCASSNPREGADTGELFFGEGSRLTVL.

The V gene is TRBV18, the J gene TRBJ2-7; no definite D call. CDR3 length equals 14 residues. The V gene lost 0 bases and the J gene lost 2 bases, with 8 bases spanning the gap. Germline CDR1 and CDR2: KGHSH and LQKENI. This CDR3 is CASSPPAKPYEQYF. The CDR3 DNA follows: TGTGCCAGCTCACCACCAGCCAAACCCTACGAGCAGTACTTC.

This chain uses TRBV5-1 with TRBJ1-5; the D is unclear. This CDR3 is built from 14 residues. Germline V lookup: CDR1 SGHRS, CDR2 YFSETQ. The V end was cut by 4 bases, the J end by 0 bases, with 8 bases between. DNA for the CDR3: TGCGCCAGCAGCGAGGGTGGTAGCAATCAGCCCCAGCATTTT. Translated: CASSEGGSNQPQHF.

This clone came up once. The chain uses TRBV9 and TRBJ2-7; TRBD1 aligns across 8 bases. V trimming: 3 bases; J trimming: 0 bases; junction bases outside the gene matches: 2. In germline, CDR1 is SGDLS, CDR2 YYNGEE. The CDR3 extends over 14 amino acids. CDR3 protein: CASSGTGNSYEQYF. The CDR3 nucleotides read TGTGCCAGCAGCGGGACAGGGAACTCCTACGAGCAGTACTTC. Full variable domain (rest looked up from reference TRBV9 and TRBJ2-7): DSGVTQTPKHLITATGQRVTLRCSPRSGDLSVYWYQQSLDQGLQFLIQYYNGEERAKGNILERFSAQQFPDLHSELNLSSLELGDSALYFCASSGTGNSYEQYFGPGTRLTVT.

This clone came up a few times. This chain uses TRBV6-2 or TRBV6-3 with TRBJ1-6; D is uncertain. The CDR3 has 15 amino acids. V shed 3 bases and J shed 1 base, with 7 bases lying between them. Germline-derived CDR1 and CDR2 are MNHEY and SVGEGT. CDR3 bases: TGTGCCAGCAGTTATCTAGATTCCTATAATTCACCCCTCCACTTT. Translating it yields CASSYLDSYNSPLHF.

The chain has TRBV19 and TRBJ1-5, with D possibly being TRBD1 (5 bases). The CDR3 runs to 14 residues. V lost 6 bases, J lost 4 bases, and 13 bases lay in between. Germline V lookup: CDR1 LNHDA, CDR2 SQIVND (reference sequence). The CDR3 DNA reads TGTGCCAGTAGCCCCCGACAGCTGAATCAGCCCCAGCATTTT. Its translation is CASSPRQLNQPQHF.

The rearrangement uses TRBV28 and TRBJ2-6; 9 positions match TRBD1. Germline CDR1 reads MDHEN; CDR2 reads SYDVKM. The ends lost 6 bases at V and 1 base at J; junction bases unmatched: 4. This CDR3 comprises 16 residues. Here the CDR3 DNA reads TGTGCCAGCAGGGGACAGGGTATTTCTGGGGCCAACGTCCTGACTTTC. This encodes CASRGQGISGANVLTF.

The gene calls are TRBV19 and TRBJ1-4, with TRBD1 matching over 7 bases. The CDR3 totals 13 residues. Trimming at V came to 1 base and at J to 16 bases, leaving 9 bases not matched to a gene. CDR1 is LNHDA and CDR2 is SQIVND in the germline V gene (reference sequence). CDR3 in DNA: TGTGCCAGTAGTATAGGCAGGGGGGACCGACGGTTTTTT. As protein: CASSIGRGDRRFF.

The CDR3 DNA reads as TGTGCCAGCAGCTTGGGGGGAGAGGTCCGGAAATATGGCTACACCTTC. Its translation: CASSLGGEVRKYGYTF. The rearrangement uses TRBV5-4 and TRBJ1-2; D is unresolved. The CDR3 is 16 amino acids. CDR1 is SGHNT, CDR2 YYREEE, per germline (reference sequence). V was pared by 0 bases and J by 5 bases, with 17 bases between.

This chain joins TRBV6-2 or TRBV6-3 and TRBJ1-2; D is ambiguous. The V end was cut by 0 bases, the J end by 9 bases, with 5 bases between. This CDR3 is 11 amino acids long. The germline V gene has CDR1 MNHEY and CDR2 SVGEGT. The CDR3 DNA follows: TGTGCCAGCAGTTACTCCTTTAGCTACACCTTC. Its protein product is CASSYSFSYTF.

The V and J genes are TRBV12-5 and TRBJ1-2; 7 bases are shared with TRBD1. Losses at the gene ends were 1 base for V and 1 base for J; bases not matched to a gene: 24. The CDR3 totals 22 residues. Germline V CDR1 and CDR2: LGHNT, FRNRAP. Here the CDR3 DNA reads TGTGCTAGTGGTTTGGATCTAGGACCCGGGACAGCAACAGACCTAAGTAACTATGGCTACACCTTC. Residues: CASGLDLGPGTATDLSNYGYTF.

The V and J genes are TRBV19 and TRBJ2-7; D may be TRBD1 (6 bases). Germline V gives CDR1 LNHDA, CDR2 SQIVND (reference sequence). Trimming left V 3 bases short and J 2 bases short, with 14 bases between. This CDR3 has 15 amino acids. This CDR3 reads CASSIYAEGAYEQYF. The DNA of the CDR3 is TGTGCCAGTAGTATCTATGCTGAGGGGGCCTACGAGCAGTACTTC.

On this clone itself: Germline and junction disagree at one end, which may indicate a read error. CDR3 loop: CASSFNTGGLFF. CDR3 DNA sequence: TGTGCCAGCAGCTTTAACACCGGGGGGCTGTTTTTT. The chain combines TRBV12-3 or TRBV12-4 with TRBJ2-2; perhaps TRBD2 as D (6 bases). The CDR3 loop spans 12 amino acids.

V is TRBV19 and J is TRBJ1-2; TRBD1 matches at 7 bases. J was trimmed by 3 bases and V by 5 bases; bases with no gene match: 6. The CDR3 length is 14 residues. Looked up from germline, CDR1 is LNHDA and CDR2 is SQIVND (reference sequence). CDR3 loop: CASSPGGSDYGYTF. The CDR3 DNA sequence: TGTGCCAGTAGTCCAGGGGGATCCGACTATGGCTACACCTTC.

The chain has TRBV27 and TRBJ1-2; possible D gene TRBD1, 5 bases. From germline, CDR1 is MNHEY and CDR2 SMNVEV (reference sequence). Trimming took off 0 bases at V and 8 bases at J, with 22 bases between the two ends. The CDR3 length is 17 residues. CDR3 sequence (DNA): TGTGCCAGCAGTTTATCGGAACCCCACGGACGGGGGGGAGGCTACACCTTC. Its protein is CASSLSEPHGRGGGYTF.

The chain has TRBV11-2 and TRBJ1-2; D is uncertain. The V end lost 5 bases, the J end lost 5 bases, and 9 bases lay between the germline ends. Germline V gives CDR1 SGHAT, CDR2 FQNNGV. This CDR3 has 12 amino acids. This CDR3 is CASSLHSYGYTF. In DNA, the CDR3 is TGTGCCAGCAGCCTTCACAGTTATGGCTACACCTTC.

The V and J genes are TRBV19 and TRBJ2-5, with D possibly matching TRBD1 (6 bases). The CDR3 totals 15 residues. Germline V gene sequence: CDR1 LNHDA, CDR2 SQIVND (reference sequence). Trimming left V 3 bases short and J 4 bases short, with 15 bases between. The CDR3 nucleotides are TGTGCCAGTAGTATCGGCAGGGGAGTGGGAGAGACCCAGTACTTC. Amino acid sequence: CASSIGRGVGETQYF.

The chain employs TRBV5-5 and TRBJ1-1, with a possible D match to TRBD1 (5 bases). The V gene's germline CDR1 is SGHKS and CDR2 YYEKEE (reference sequence). With 3 bases removed from V and 4 bases from J, the gap between germline ends came to 10 bases. CDR3 length: 13 amino acids. The CDR3 protein is CASSWGGLTEAFF. DNA of the CDR3: TGTGCCAGCAGCTGGGGGGGACTCACTGAAGCTTTCTTT.